This T cell receptor beta chain is drawn from a study of cytomegalovirus exposure and HLA in healthy donors. Across the whole study: The study's early data release held some 85 million unique TCRs from HLA-typed donors. Study results and caveats: HLA allele associations emerged for some 16,000 TCR beta sequences in a later analysis, at 0.05 false discovery rate. Some TCR beta chains (about 170 of them) were listed as cytomegalovirus-associated.

Amplification used 60 Vbeta primers and 13 Jbeta primers. The method was immunoSEQ multiplex PCR; TCRdb's version includes in-frame clones alone and lacks a portion of them. The sample has about 150,000 clones, 60% to 85% seen once. J gave up 3 bases and V 0 bases, and 2 bases lay outside the gene matches. The length of the CDR3 is 18 residues. Germline V CDR1 and CDR2: PRHDT, FYEKMQ (reference sequence). Comment on this clone: Its antigen is not known.

Material: PBMCs. The TCR comes from a middle-aged woman in good health and CMV-seronegative. The chain links TRBV13 to TRBJ2-1; 16 bases are shared with TRBD2. The DNA for the CDR3 is TGTGCCAGCAGCTTAGGGGGGACTAGCGGGAGGGTCTACAATGAGCAGTTCTTC. Its protein product is CASSLGGTSGRVYNEQFF.